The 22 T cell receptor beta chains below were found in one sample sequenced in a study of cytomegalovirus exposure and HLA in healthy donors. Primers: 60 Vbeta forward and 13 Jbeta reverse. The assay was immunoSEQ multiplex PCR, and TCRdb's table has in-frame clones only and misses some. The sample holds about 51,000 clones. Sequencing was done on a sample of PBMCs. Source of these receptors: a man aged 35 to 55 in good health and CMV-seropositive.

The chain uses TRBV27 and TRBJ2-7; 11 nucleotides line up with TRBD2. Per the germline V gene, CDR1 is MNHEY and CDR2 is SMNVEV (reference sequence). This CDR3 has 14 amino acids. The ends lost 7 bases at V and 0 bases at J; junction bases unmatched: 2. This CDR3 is CASTTSGSSYEQYF. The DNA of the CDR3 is TGTGCCAGCACCACTAGCGGGAGCTCCTACGAGCAGTACTTC.

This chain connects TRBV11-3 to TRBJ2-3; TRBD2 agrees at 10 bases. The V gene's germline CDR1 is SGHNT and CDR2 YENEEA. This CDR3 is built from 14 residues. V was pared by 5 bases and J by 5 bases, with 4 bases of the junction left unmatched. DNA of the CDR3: TGTGCCAGCAGCCCCCGGACTAGCGGAGATACGCAGTATTTT. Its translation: CASSPRTSGDTQYF. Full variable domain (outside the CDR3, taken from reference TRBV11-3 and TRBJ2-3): EAGVVQSPRYKIIEKKQPVAFWCNPISGHNTLYWYLQNLGQGPELLIRYENEEAVDDSQLPKDRFSAERLKGVDSTLKIQPAELGDSAVYLCASSPRTSGDTQYFGPGTRLTVL.

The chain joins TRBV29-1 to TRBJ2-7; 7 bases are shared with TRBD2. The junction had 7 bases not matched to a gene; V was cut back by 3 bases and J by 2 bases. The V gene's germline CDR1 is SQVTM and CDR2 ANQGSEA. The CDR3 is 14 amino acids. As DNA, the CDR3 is TGCAGCGTTGACGGCCTAGCGGACGCCTACGAGCAGTACTTC. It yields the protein CSVDGLADAYEQYF.

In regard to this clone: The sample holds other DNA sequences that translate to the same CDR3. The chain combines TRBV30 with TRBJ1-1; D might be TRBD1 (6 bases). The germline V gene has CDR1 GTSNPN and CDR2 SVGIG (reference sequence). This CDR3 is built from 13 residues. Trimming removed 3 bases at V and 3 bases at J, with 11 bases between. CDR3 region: CAWRPGTHTEAFF. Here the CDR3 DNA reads TGTGCCTGGAGGCCAGGGACACACACTGAAGCTTTCTTT.

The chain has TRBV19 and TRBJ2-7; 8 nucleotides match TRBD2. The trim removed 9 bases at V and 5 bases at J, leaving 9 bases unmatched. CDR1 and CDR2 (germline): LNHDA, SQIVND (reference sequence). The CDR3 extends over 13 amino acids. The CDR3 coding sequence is TGTGCCAGCAGTGGGCCGGGGGGGGACGAGCAGTACTTC. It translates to CASSGPGGDEQYF.

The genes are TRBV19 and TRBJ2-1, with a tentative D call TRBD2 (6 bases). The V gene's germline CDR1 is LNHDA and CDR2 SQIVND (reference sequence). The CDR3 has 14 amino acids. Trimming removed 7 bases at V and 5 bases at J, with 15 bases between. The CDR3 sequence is CASNPRRTNNEQFF. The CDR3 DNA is TGTGCCAGTAACCCCCGACGGACTAACAATGAGCAGTTCTTC.

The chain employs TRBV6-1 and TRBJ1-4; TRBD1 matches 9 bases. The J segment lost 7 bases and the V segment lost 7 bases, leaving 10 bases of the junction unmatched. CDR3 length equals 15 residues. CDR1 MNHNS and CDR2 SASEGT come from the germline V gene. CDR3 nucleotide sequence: TGTGCCAGCACCCTACCGGGACAGGGTGGTGAAAAACTGTTTTTT. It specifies CASTLPGQGGEKLFF.

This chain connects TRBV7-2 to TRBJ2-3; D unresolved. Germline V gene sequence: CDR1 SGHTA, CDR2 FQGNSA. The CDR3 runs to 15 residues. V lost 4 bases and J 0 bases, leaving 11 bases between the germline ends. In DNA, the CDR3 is TGTGCCAGCAGCTCCCTAGTCAGTAGCACAGATACGCAGTATTTT. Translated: CASSSLVSSTDTQYF.

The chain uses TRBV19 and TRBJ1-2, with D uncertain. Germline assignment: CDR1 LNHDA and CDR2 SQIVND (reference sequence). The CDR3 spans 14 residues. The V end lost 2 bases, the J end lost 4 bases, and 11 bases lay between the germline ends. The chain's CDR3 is CASSINQAGYGYTF. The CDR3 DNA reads TGTGCCAGTAGTATAAATCAGGCTGGCTATGGCTACACCTTC.

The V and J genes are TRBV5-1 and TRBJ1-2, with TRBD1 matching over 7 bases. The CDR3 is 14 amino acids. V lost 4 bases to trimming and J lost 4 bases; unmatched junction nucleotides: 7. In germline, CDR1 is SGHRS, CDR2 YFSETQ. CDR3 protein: CASSQGQETYGYTF. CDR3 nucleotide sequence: TGCGCCAGCAGCCAAGGACAGGAGACCTATGGCTACACCTTC.

The CDR3 protein is CASSIINREETQYF. The CDR3 nucleotides read TGTGCCAGTAGTATAATAAACAGGGAAGAGACCCAGTACTTC. The chain joins TRBV19 to TRBJ2-5; a possible D gene is TRBD1 (6 bases). Germline CDR1 is LNHDA and CDR2 is SQIVND (reference sequence). This CDR3 is 14 amino acids long. V was shortened by 2 bases and J by 3 bases, with 10 bases between the two germline ends. The full variable domain, rest sourced from reference TRBV19 and TRBJ2-5, is DGGITQSPKYLFRKEGQNVTLSCEQNLNHDAMYWYRQDPGQGLRLIYYSQIVNDFQKGDIAEGYSVSREKKESFPLTVTSAQKNPTAFYLCASSIINREETQYFGPGTRLLVL.

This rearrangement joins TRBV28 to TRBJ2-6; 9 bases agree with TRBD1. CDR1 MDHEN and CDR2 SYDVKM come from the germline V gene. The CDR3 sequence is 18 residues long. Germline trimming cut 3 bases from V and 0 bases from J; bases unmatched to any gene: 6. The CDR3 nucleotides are TGTGCCAGCAGTTTCCCGGGACAGGGATCCTCTGGGGCCAACGTCCTGACTTTC. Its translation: CASSFPGQGSSGANVLTF.

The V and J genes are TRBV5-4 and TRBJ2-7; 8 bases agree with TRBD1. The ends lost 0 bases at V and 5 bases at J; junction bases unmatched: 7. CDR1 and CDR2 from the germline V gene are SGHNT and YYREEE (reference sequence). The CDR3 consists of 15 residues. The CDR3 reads CASSLVAGGHHEQYF. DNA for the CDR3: TGTGCCAGCAGCTTGGTGGCAGGGGGCCACCACGAGCAGTACTTC.

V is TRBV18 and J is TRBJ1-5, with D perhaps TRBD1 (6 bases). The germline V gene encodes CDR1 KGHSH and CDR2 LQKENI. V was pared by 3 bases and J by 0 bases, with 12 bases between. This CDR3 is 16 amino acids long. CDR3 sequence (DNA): TGTGCCAGCTCACCGGGGACACAATATAGCAATCAGCCCCAGCATTTT. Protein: CASSPGTQYSNQPQHF.

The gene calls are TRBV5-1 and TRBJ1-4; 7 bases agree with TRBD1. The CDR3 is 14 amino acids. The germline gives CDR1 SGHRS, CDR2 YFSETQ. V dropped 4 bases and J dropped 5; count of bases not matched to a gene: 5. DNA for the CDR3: TGCGCCAGCAGCCTTTGGGACAGAAATGAAAAACTGTTTTTT. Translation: CASSLWDRNEKLFF.

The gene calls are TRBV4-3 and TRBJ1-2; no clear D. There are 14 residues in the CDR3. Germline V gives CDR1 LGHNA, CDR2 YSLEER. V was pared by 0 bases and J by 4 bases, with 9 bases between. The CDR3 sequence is CASSQEIVSYGYTF. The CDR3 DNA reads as TGCGCCAGCAGCCAAGAGATAGTGTCCTATGGCTACACCTTC.

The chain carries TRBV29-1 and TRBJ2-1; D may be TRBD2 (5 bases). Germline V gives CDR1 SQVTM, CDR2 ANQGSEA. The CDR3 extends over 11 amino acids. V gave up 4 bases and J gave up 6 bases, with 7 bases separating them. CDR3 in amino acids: CSVGRVNEQFF. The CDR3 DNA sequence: TGCAGCGTTGGGCGGGTCAATGAGCAGTTCTTC.

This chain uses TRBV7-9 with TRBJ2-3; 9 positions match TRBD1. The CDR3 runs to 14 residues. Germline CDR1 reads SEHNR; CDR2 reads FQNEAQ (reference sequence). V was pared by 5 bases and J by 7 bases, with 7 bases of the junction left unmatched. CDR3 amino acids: CASSEGTGWNTQYF. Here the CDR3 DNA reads TGTGCCAGCAGCGAAGGGACAGGGTGGAATACGCAGTATTTT.

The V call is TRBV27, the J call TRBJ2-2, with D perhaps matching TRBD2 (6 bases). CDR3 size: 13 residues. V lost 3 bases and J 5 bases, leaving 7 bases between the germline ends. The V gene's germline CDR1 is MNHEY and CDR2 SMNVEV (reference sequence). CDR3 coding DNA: TGTGCCAGCAGTTTGGGGAGGACCGGGGAGCTGTTTTTT. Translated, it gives CASSLGRTGELFF.

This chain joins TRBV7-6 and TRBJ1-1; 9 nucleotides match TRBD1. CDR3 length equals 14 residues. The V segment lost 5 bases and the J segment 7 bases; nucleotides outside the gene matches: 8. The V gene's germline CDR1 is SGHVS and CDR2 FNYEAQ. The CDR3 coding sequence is TGTGCCAGCAGCACCACAGGGGGCGCGGGTGAAGCTTTCTTT. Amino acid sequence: CASSTTGGAGEAFF.

CDR3 nucleotides: TGTGCCAGCAGCTTAGTGGCGGACATTCAGTACTTC. This gives the protein CASSLVADIQYF. The chain employs TRBV11-1 and TRBJ2-4; no definite D call. The CDR3 length is 12 residues. Trimming took off 1 base at V and 8 bases at J, with 6 bases between the two ends. Germline lookup yields CDR1 SGHAT and CDR2 FQDESV (reference sequence).

The CDR3 region is CASSPTSASYEQYF. The CDR3 DNA reads as TGTGCCAGCAGCCCGACTTCGGCCTCCTACGAGCAGTACTTC. This chain links TRBV11-1 with TRBJ2-7; D gene uncertain. V was trimmed by 5 bases and J by 0 bases, leaving 11 bases between them. Germline V gene data show CDR1 as SGHAT and CDR2 as FQDESV (reference sequence). This CDR3 region has 14 residues.